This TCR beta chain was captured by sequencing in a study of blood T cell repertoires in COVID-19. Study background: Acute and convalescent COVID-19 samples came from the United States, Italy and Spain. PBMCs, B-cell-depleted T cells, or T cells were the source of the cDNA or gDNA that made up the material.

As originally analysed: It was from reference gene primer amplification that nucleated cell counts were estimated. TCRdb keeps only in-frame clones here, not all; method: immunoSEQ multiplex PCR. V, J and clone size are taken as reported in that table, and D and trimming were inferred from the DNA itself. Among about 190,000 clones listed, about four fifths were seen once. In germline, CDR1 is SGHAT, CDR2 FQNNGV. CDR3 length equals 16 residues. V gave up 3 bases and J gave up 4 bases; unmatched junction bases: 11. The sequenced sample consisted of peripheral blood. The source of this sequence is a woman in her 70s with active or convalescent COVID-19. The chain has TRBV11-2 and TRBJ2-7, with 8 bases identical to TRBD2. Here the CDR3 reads CASSFSFRGGSYEQYF. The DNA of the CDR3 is TGTGCCAGCAGCTTTAGCTTTCGGGGGGGGTCTTACGAGCAGTACTTC.